This paragraph covers one T cell receptor beta chain sequence. This table comes from immunoSEQ multiplex PCR, and its TCRdb copy is limited to in-frame clones, with some not included. Seen here are over 150,000 clones, around 93% observed once, and the top ten hold about 1%. The data belong to a study of T cell responses to AZD1222 COVID-19 vaccine. The material sequenced was peripheral blood, taken 28 days after the second dose of the MenACWY control vaccine. The origin of this receptor is an adult who received the MenACWY meningococcal vaccine as a control.

The DNA of the CDR3 is TGTGCCAGCAGCCTCTCGGCGTATAGCAATCAGCCCCAGCATTTT. It is translated as CASSLSAYSNQPQHF. V and J are TRBV11-2 and TRBJ1-5; D uncertain. The germline CDR1 and CDR2 sequences are SGHAT and FQNNGV. V lost 5 bases and J 0 bases, leaving 11 bases between the germline ends. This CDR3 contains 15 residues. Together with reference TRBV11-2 and TRBJ1-5, the CDR3 gives the full variable domain: EAGVAQSPRYKIIEKRQSVAFWCNPISGHATLYWYQQILGQGPKLLIQFQNNGVVDDSQLPKDRFSAERLKGVDSTLKIQPAKLEDSAVYLCASSLSAYSNQPQHFGDGTRLSIL.